The rows below give T cell receptor beta chains drawn from one sample of a study of immune cell composition in non-small cell lung cancer. Data came from immunoSEQ multiplex PCR; TCRdb stores just in-frame clones and leaves some out. The sample has some 2,300 clones, over 60% seen once. Material for sequencing was lung tumor tissue. These receptors all come from a human donor with non-small cell lung cancer. The CDR3 runs from the conserved cysteine through the conserved F or W. The D gene is left open where the match is weak.

V: TRBV15; length: 15; D: NA; J: TRBJ2-7; CDR3: CATSREAGSSYEQYF
V: TRBV19; length: 16; D: NA; J: TRBJ2-1; CDR3: CASSAVGSTIYNEQFF
V: TRBV6-4; length: 14; D: TRBD2; J: TRBJ2-7; CDR3: CASSETSGSNEQYF
V: TRBV15; length: 14; D: NA; J: TRBJ2-7; CDR3: CATSREGGGYEQYF
V: TRBV7-3; length: 15; D: NA; J: TRBJ2-7; CDR3: CASSLKPGDTYEQYF
V: TRBV5-6; length: 14; D: NA; J: TRBJ1-1; CDR3: CASSLAGPNTEAFF
V: TRBV7-3; length: 17; D: NA; J: TRBJ2-3; CDR3: CASSRFGSGPSTDTQYF
V: TRBV6-6; length: 15; D: TRBD2; J: TRBJ2-1; CDR3: CASRSLAGELNEQFF
V: TRBV28; length: 18; D: TRBD2; J: TRBJ2-1; CDR3: CASRQLAGGYISYNEQFF
V: TRBV19; length: 17; D: TRBD2; J: TRBJ2-3; CDR3: CASSSHPGLAGTDTQYF
V: TRBV7-2; length: 16; D: NA; J: TRBJ2-7; CDR3: CASSLLGGGINHEQYF
V: TRBV10-3; length: 12; D: TRBD1; J: TRBJ2-7; CDR3: CATWTGLHEQYF
V: TRBV12-5; length: 17; D: NA; J: TRBJ2-1; CDR3: CASGLSPRRDAYNEQFF
V: TRBV6-5; length: 13; D: TRBD2; J: TRBJ2-5; CDR3: CASRRLAEETQYF
V: TRBV19; length: 14; D: NA; J: TRBJ1-6; CDR3: CASSPREYNSPLHF
V: TRBV9; length: 15; D: TRBD1; J: TRBJ2-5; CDR3: CASSVDGTGQETQYF
V: TRBV6-5; length: 13; D: NA; J: TRBJ1-2; CDR3: CASSYDNNYGYTF
V: TRBV7-2; length: 18; D: TRBD2; J: TRBJ2-7; CDR3: CASSYRRGPGGRTYEQYF
V: TRBV10-3; length: 17; D: TRBD2; J: TRBJ2-1; CDR3: CAISDNSGRKGYNEQFF
V: TRBV18; length: 15; D: TRBD2; J: TRBJ2-1; CDR3: CASSPLAGSRDEQFF
V: TRBV6-5; length: 11; D: NA; J: TRBJ2-7; CDR3: CASSHSYEQYF
V: TRBV11-2; length: 15; D: NA; J: TRBJ2-5; CDR3: CASSLGGTLQETQYF
V: TRBV30; length: 12; D: NA; J: TRBJ2-6; CDR3: CAASSGANVLTF
V: TRBV27; length: 14; D: NA; J: TRBJ1-4; CDR3: CASSGTGTNEKLFF
V: TRBV2; length: 16; D: NA; J: TRBJ2-1; CDR3: CASSAIESVAANEQFF
V: TRBV6-5; length: 14; D: TRBD2; J: NA; CDR3: CASRGIAGGHEQYF